This passage covers 19 T cell receptor beta chains from one sample sequenced in a study of T cell repertoires in cytomegalovirus infection. Using its own MiXCR run on the reads, TCRdb lists one record per CDR3 protein. Of almost 300,000 distinct CDR3 sequences in the sample, around 10% were seen once. The specimen was PBMCs. The receptors come from a human donor in good health (CMV status not recorded). Some clones in this sample may be carry-over from other donors' samples.

This clonotype was seen more than once but under ten times. The rearrangement uses TRBV5-1 and TRBJ2-7, with 16 bases fitting TRBD2. From germline, CDR1 is SGHRS and CDR2 YFSETQ. This CDR3 has 19 amino acids. The trim removed 1 base at V and 1 base at J, leaving 8 bases unmatched. The chain's CDR3 is CASSLWGTSGGAGSYEQYF. The CDR3, as DNA: TGCGCCAGCAGCTTGTGGGGGACTAGCGGGGGGGCCGGTTCCTACGAGCAGTACTTC.

V is TRBV20-1 and J is TRBJ2-1, with D unresolved. V lost 6 bases, J lost 4 bases, and 4 bases lay in between. From germline, CDR1 is DFQATT and CDR2 SNEGSKA (reference sequence). This CDR3 spans 10 amino acids. The CDR3 here is CSALYNEQFF. CDR3 nucleotide sequence: TGCAGTGCGCTGTACAATGAGCAGTTCTTC.

The table lists this clonotype with many counts. The CDR3: CASENRVRGYTF. CDR3 DNA sequence: TGTGCCAGCGAAAACAGGGTCCGTGGCTACACCTTC. V gene TRBV28 combines with J gene TRBJ1-2, with D possibly being TRBD1 (6 bases). This CDR3 region has 12 residues. V dropped 8 bases and J dropped 7 bases, with 14 bases sitting between them. Per the germline V gene, CDR1 is MDHEN and CDR2 is SYDVKM.

This chain joins TRBV29-1 and TRBJ1-5, with D tentatively TRBD1 (6 bases). Germline CDR1 reads SQVTM; CDR2 reads ANQGSEA. The CDR3 is 14 residues long. Trimming removed 7 bases from V and 4 bases from J, with 17 bases in between. CDR3 loop: CSAYRAAKNQPQHF. DNA of the CDR3: TGCAGCGCATACAGGGCCGCAAAGAATCAGCCCCAGCATTTT.

This clonotype was detected many times. The J gene is TRBJ1-2, the V gene TRBV7-2; D may be TRBD1 (5 bases). Trimming took off 5 bases at V and 5 bases at J, with 12 bases between the two ends. CDR3 length: 13 amino acids. Germline V gene data show CDR1 as SGHTA and CDR2 as FQGNSA. The CDR3 DNA sequence: TGTGCCAGCAGCCCGGGACGCTCTTATGGCTACACCTTC. Translating it yields CASSPGRSYGYTF.

In this sample, this clonotype turned up many times. V and J are TRBV20-1 and TRBJ2-3, with unresolved D. This CDR3 region has 23 residues. CDR1 and CDR2 from the germline V gene are DFQATT and SNEGSKA (reference sequence). Trimming cost V 0 bases and J 1 base, with 35 bases left between them. The CDR3 region has the DNA TGCAGTGCTAGAGATCGCCGAAGCGTCCCAGGAAGGGTGATGGGGATAGGCACAGATACGCAGTATTTT. Its protein product is CSARDRRSVPGRVMGIGTDTQYF.

This clonotype was seen many times. The chain employs TRBV5-4 and TRBJ2-1; 11 positions match TRBD2. After removal of 3 bases from V and 9 bases from J, the junction contained 17 bases not matched to a gene. The CDR3 runs to 18 residues. The germline CDR1 and CDR2 sequences are SGHNT and YYREEE (reference sequence). CDR3 in amino acids: CASSSLTSGAAPGGEQFF. In DNA form, the CDR3 reads TGTGCCAGCAGCTCTTTGACTAGCGGGGCCGCCCCCGGTGGTGAGCAGTTCTTC.

This clonotype was detected ten times or more. V gene TRBV7-9 combines with J gene TRBJ1-2; D uncertain. This CDR3 is built from 15 residues. Germline values: CDR1 SEHNR, CDR2 FQNEAQ (reference sequence). V was trimmed by 0 bases and J by 4 bases, leaving 12 bases between them. CDR3 coding DNA: TGTGCCAGCAGCTTAGCCACAGCAAGCTCCTATGGCTACACCTTC. Its translation: CASSLATASSYGYTF.

This clonotype was observed at least ten times. The chain uses TRBV5-5 and TRBJ2-5, with TRBD2 identical over 12 bases. CDR1 is SGHKS and CDR2 is YYEKEE in the germline V gene (reference sequence). Trimming took 2 bases from V and 4 from J; bases not matched to a gene: 6. The CDR3 contains 16 residues. The CDR3 DNA reads as TGTGCCAGCAGCTTATTACCTAGCGGGGGGGGAGAGACCCAGTACTTC. Amino acids: CASSLLPSGGGETQYF.

Ten or more counts support this clonotype. The chain has TRBV20-1 and TRBJ1-5, with a tentative D call TRBD1 (5 bases). Per the germline V gene, CDR1 is DFQATT and CDR2 is SNEGSKA (reference sequence). Trimming left V 0 bases short and J 4 bases short, with 13 bases between. This CDR3 is 15 amino acids long. The CDR3 protein is CSARERGRENQPQHF. In DNA, the CDR3 is TGCAGTGCTAGAGAGCGGGGGAGAGAAAATCAGCCCCAGCATTTT.

Many counts were recorded for this clonotype. The rearrangement links TRBV7-2 to TRBJ2-3, with D unclear. Trimming removed 1 base from V and 10 bases from J, with 18 bases in between. Germline CDR1 reads SGHTA; CDR2 reads FQGNSA. CDR3 length equals 15 residues. This chain's CDR3 is CASSLEASNLLPQYF. CDR3 bases: TGTGCCAGCAGCTTAGAAGCGTCGAATCTTCTTCCGCAGTATTTT.

This chain connects TRBV12-3 or TRBV12-4 to TRBJ2-5; D is undetermined. The CDR3 runs to 13 residues. Trimming pared 6 bases from V and 8 bases from J, leaving 16 bases between. The CDR3 here is CASSSPNERTQYF. The CDR3, as DNA: TGTGCCAGCAGCTCACCCAACGAGCGAACCCAGTACTTC.

The V gene is TRBV29-1, the J gene TRBJ1-3; 8 bases are a match to TRBD1. The CDR3 contains 13 residues. V was clipped by 3 bases and J by 5 bases; unmatched bases: 3. Germline V gives CDR1 SQVTM, CDR2 ANQGSEA. CDR3 amino acids: CSVDQGARNTIYF. Written as DNA, the CDR3 is TGCAGCGTTGATCAGGGGGCACGAAACACCATATATTTT.

The rearrangement joins TRBV29-1 to TRBJ1-3; no definite D call. The CDR3 loop spans 12 amino acids. Germline V lookup: CDR1 SQVTM, CDR2 ANQGSEA. V lost 2 bases, J lost 2 bases, and 4 bases lay in between. The CDR3 DNA sequence: TGCAGCGTTGAATCCGCTGGAAACACCATATATTTT. Translated, it gives CSVESAGNTIYF.

Many counts were recorded for this clonotype. The V gene is TRBV28, the J gene TRBJ1-5; D may be TRBD1 (5 bases). CDR1 is MDHEN, CDR2 SYDVKM, per germline. Trimming left V 7 bases short and J 2 bases short, with 18 bases between. This CDR3 has 16 amino acids. CDR3 in amino acids: CASTLPGASGNQPQHF. DNA of the CDR3: TGTGCCAGCACCTTACCTGGGGCGTCGGGCAATCAGCCCCAGCATTTT.

The rearrangement uses TRBV27 and TRBJ2-5; 8 bases line up with TRBD1. V lost 2 bases to trimming and J lost 5 bases; unmatched junction nucleotides: 10. This CDR3 region has 16 residues. In germline, CDR1 is MNHEY, CDR2 SMNVEV (reference sequence). CDR3 loop: CASSLDQGAPQETQYF. The CDR3 nucleotides are TGTGCCAGCAGTTTAGACCAGGGGGCTCCTCAGGAGACCCAGTACTTC.

This clonotype was picked up a small number of times. The CDR3 spells CASSQSLRMWEQTQYF. CDR3 bases: TGTGCCAGCAGCCAATCCCTCAGAATGTGGGAACAGACCCAGTACTTC. The chain recombines TRBV14 with TRBJ2-5; no clear D. In germline, CDR1 is SGHDN, CDR2 FVKESK. The CDR3 contains 16 residues. V was shortened by 2 bases and J by 6 bases, with 19 bases between the two germline ends.

This clonotype was seen ten or more times. J is TRBJ1-5 and V is TRBV2, with D maybe TRBD1 (6 bases). This CDR3 is built from 15 residues. Germline lookup yields CDR1 SNHLY and CDR2 FYNNEI. Trimming left V 6 bases short and J 0 bases short, with 12 bases between. This CDR3 is CASRTGSYSNQPQHF. CDR3 DNA sequence: TGTGCCAGCAGGACAGGAAGTTATAGCAATCAGCCCCAGCATTTT. The full variable domain, with the rest looked up from reference TRBV2 and TRBJ1-5, is EPEVTQTPSHQVTQMGQEVILRCVPISNHLYFYWYRQILGQKVEFLVSFYNNEISEKSEIFDDQFSVERPDGSNFTLKIRSTKLEDSAMYFCASRTGSYSNQPQHFGDGTRLSIL.

This clonotype showed up many times. The rearrangement links TRBV3-1 to TRBJ2-2; D is unresolved. Germline V CDR1 and CDR2: LGHDT, YNNKEL (reference sequence). The CDR3 runs 11 residues. Between the trimmed V and J ends, which lost 5 bases and 9 bases, there was a span of 7 bases. The CDR3 nucleotides read TGTGCCAGCAGCAGCGTCTGGGAGCTGTTTTTT. Translation gives CASSSVWELFF.